This is a list of T cell receptor beta chains from one sample in a study of cytomegalovirus exposure and HLA in healthy donors. Repertoires were generated with immunoSEQ multiplex PCR, while TCRdb's copy carries only in-frame clones and drops some. The sample comprises approximately 240,000 clones, roughly 79% of which are singletons, and 0.58% rests with the top ten. The specimen was PBMCs. Receptors originate from a woman aged 35 to 49 in good health and CMV-seronegative. Each CDR3 is given with its conserved first and last residue. D genes are given only for firm matches. Some rows mark clone size as missing; the rest say once, few, many or name a class of expanded clone.

j_call: TRBJ1-1; d_call: TRBD1; clone_size: NA; v_call: TRBV7-8; cdr3_aa: CASSLRDRGQNTEAFF; cdr3_nt: TGTGCCAGCAGCTTACGAGACAGGGGGCAGAACACTGAAGCTTTCTTT
j_call: TRBJ2-1; d_call: NA; clone_size: NA; v_call: TRBV20-1; cdr3_aa: CSASLANEQFF; cdr3_nt: TGCAGTGCTAGCCTGGCCAATGAGCAGTTCTTC
j_call: TRBJ2-1; d_call: TRBD2; clone_size: NA; v_call: TRBV5-1; cdr3_aa: CASSFPAGGYNEQFF; cdr3_nt: TGCGCCAGCAGCTTCCCAGCGGGGGGCTACAATGAGCAGTTCTTC
j_call: TRBJ2-5; d_call: NA; clone_size: NA; v_call: TRBV18; cdr3_aa: CASSPLEGRGQETQYF; cdr3_nt: TGTGCCAGCTCACCACTTGAGGGCAGGGGACAAGAGACCCAGTACTTC
j_call: TRBJ1-1; d_call: NA; clone_size: NA; v_call: TRBV7-2; cdr3_aa: CASSLYRDTEAFF; cdr3_nt: TGTGCCAGCAGCTTGTACAGGGACACTGAAGCTTTCTTT
j_call: TRBJ2-5; d_call: NA; clone_size: NA; v_call: TRBV4-2; cdr3_aa: CASSQDLGVRETQYF; cdr3_nt: TGTGCCAGCAGCCAAGATTTAGGGGTCCGAGAGACCCAGTACTTC
j_call: TRBJ2-1; d_call: TRBD1; clone_size: NA; v_call: TRBV7-8; cdr3_aa: CASSVRDRDYNEQFF; cdr3_nt: TGTGCCAGCAGCGTCCGGGACAGGGATTACAATGAGCAGTTCTTC
j_call: TRBJ2-5; d_call: NA; clone_size: NA; v_call: TRBV18; cdr3_aa: CASSPGPVGEQYF; cdr3_nt: TGTGCCAGCTCACCAGGGCCTGTGGGAGAGCAGTACTTC
j_call: TRBJ2-1; d_call: NA; clone_size: NA; v_call: TRBV25-1; cdr3_aa: CASQQGGSYNEQFF; cdr3_nt: TGTGCCAGCCAACAGGGTGGGTCCTACAATGAGCAGTTCTTC
j_call: TRBJ2-7; d_call: TRBD2; clone_size: NA; v_call: TRBV4-1; cdr3_aa: CASSQNPAGEYEQYF; cdr3_nt: TGCGCCAGCAGCCAAAATCCAGCGGGGGAGTACGAGCAGTACTTC
j_call: TRBJ1-5; d_call: TRBD1; clone_size: NA; v_call: TRBV6-1; cdr3_aa: CASSGPDRGSLQPQHF; cdr3_nt: TGTGCCAGCAGTGGACCCGACAGGGGTTCCCTTCAGCCCCAGCATTTT
j_call: TRBJ1-6; d_call: NA; clone_size: few; v_call: TRBV4-3; cdr3_aa: CASSQDWAGPLHF; cdr3_nt: TGCGCCAGCAGCCAAGATTGGGCGGGCCCCCTCCACTTT
j_call: TRBJ2-7; d_call: NA; clone_size: NA; v_call: TRBV5-1; cdr3_aa: CASSPDREEGEQYF; cdr3_nt: TGCGCCAGCAGCCCTGACAGGGAGGAGGGCGAGCAGTACTTC
j_call: TRBJ2-1; d_call: NA; clone_size: NA; v_call: TRBV6-1; cdr3_aa: CATPTSKFF; cdr3_nt: TGTGCCACCCCTACCTCAAAGTTCTTC
j_call: TRBJ1-2; d_call: NA; clone_size: once; v_call: TRBV28; cdr3_aa: CASSPGGTYYGYTF; cdr3_nt: TGTGCCAGCAGTCCCGGGGGGACATACTATGGCTACACCTTC
j_call: TRBJ1-5; d_call: NA; clone_size: few; v_call: TRBV5-6; cdr3_aa: CASSSAGYSNQPQHF; cdr3_nt: TGTGCCAGCAGCTCGGCGGGTTATAGCAATCAGCCCCAGCATTTT
j_call: TRBJ1-1; d_call: TRBD1; clone_size: NA; v_call: TRBV11-2; cdr3_aa: CASSLGGTGLTEAFF; cdr3_nt: TGTGCCAGCAGCTTAGGCGGGACAGGGCTCACTGAAGCTTTCTTT
j_call: TRBJ2-3; d_call: TRBD1; clone_size: NA; v_call: TRBV2; cdr3_aa: CASSVDRGGTDTQYF; cdr3_nt: TGTGCCAGCAGTGTTGACAGGGGAGGCACAGATACGCAGTATTTT
j_call: TRBJ2-5; d_call: TRBD2; clone_size: NA; v_call: TRBV25-1; cdr3_aa: CASSESSGGQETQYF; cdr3_nt: TGTGCCAGCAGTGAGTCCAGCGGGGGCCAAGAGACCCAGTACTTC
j_call: TRBJ1-4; d_call: NA; clone_size: NA; v_call: TRBV5-8; cdr3_aa: CASSFRAENEKLFF; cdr3_nt: TGTGCCAGCAGCTTCCGAGCTGAGAATGAAAAACTGTTTTTT
j_call: TRBJ2-3; d_call: TRBD2; clone_size: NA; v_call: TRBV5-1; cdr3_aa: CASSSPPGTSGTDTQYF; cdr3_nt: TGCGCCAGCAGCTCTCCCCCCGGGACTAGCGGCACAGATACGCAGTATTTT
j_call: TRBJ2-2; d_call: NA; clone_size: NA; v_call: TRBV5-1; cdr3_aa: CASSLTDRSNTGELFF; cdr3_nt: TGCGCCAGCAGCTTAACTGACAGAAGCAACACCGGGGAGCTGTTTTTT
j_call: TRBJ2-7; d_call: NA; clone_size: NA; v_call: TRBV10-3; cdr3_aa: CATQGYGAYEQYF; cdr3_nt: TGTGCCACCCAGGGGTACGGGGCCTACGAGCAGTACTTC
j_call: TRBJ1-2; d_call: TRBD1; clone_size: NA; v_call: TRBV4-1; cdr3_aa: CASSQAGGGGYTF; cdr3_nt: TGCGCCAGCAGCCAGGCAGGGGGAGGCGGCTACACCTTC
j_call: TRBJ1-1; d_call: NA; clone_size: few; v_call: TRBV29-1; cdr3_aa: CSVEKGIDTEAFF; cdr3_nt: TGCAGCGTTGAAAAGGGGATAGATACTGAAGCTTTCTTT
j_call: TRBJ2-5; d_call: NA; clone_size: few; v_call: TRBV14; cdr3_aa: CASSLYQETQYF; cdr3_nt: TGTGCCAGCAGCCTATACCAAGAGACCCAGTACTTC
j_call: TRBJ1-2; d_call: NA; clone_size: NA; v_call: TRBV23-1; cdr3_aa: CASLRQGACYGYTF; cdr3_nt: TGCGCCAGCCTTCGGCAGGGCGCTTGCTATGGCTACACCTTC
j_call: TRBJ1-1; d_call: TRBD1; clone_size: once; v_call: TRBV30; cdr3_aa: CAWREQGFTEAFF; cdr3_nt: TGTGCCTGGAGGGAACAGGGGTTCACTGAAGCTTTCTTT
j_call: TRBJ2-3; d_call: TRBD2; clone_size: NA; v_call: TRBV6-6; cdr3_aa: CASSLRAGGFTDTQYF; cdr3_nt: TGTGCCAGCAGCCTCCGGGCGGGGGGATTCACAGATACGCAGTATTTT
j_call: TRBJ2-5; d_call: TRBD2; clone_size: once; v_call: TRBV5-1; cdr3_aa: CASSGTSGGETQYF; cdr3_nt: TGCGCCAGCAGCGGGACTAGCGGGGGGGAGACCCAGTACTTC
j_call: TRBJ2-3; d_call: NA; clone_size: NA; v_call: TRBV10-2; cdr3_aa: CASSEVDRSDTQYF; cdr3_nt: TGCGCCAGCAGTGAAGTAGATCGGTCAGATACGCAGTATTTT
j_call: TRBJ1-1; d_call: TRBD1; clone_size: NA; v_call: TRBV5-1; cdr3_aa: CASSLRDRGTEAFF; cdr3_nt: TGCGCCAGCAGCTTACGGGACAGGGGCACTGAAGCTTTCTTT
j_call: TRBJ2-2; d_call: TRBD1; clone_size: once; v_call: TRBV7-8; cdr3_aa: CASSLLDRGLAGELFF; cdr3_nt: TGTGCCAGCAGTTTGTTGGACAGGGGGCTCGCCGGGGAGCTGTTTTTT